This T cell receptor beta chain appears in the sequencing data of a study of tumor-infiltrating lymphocytes in localized non-small cell lung cancer. Across the study: Some samples were collected after neoadjuvant chemotherapy; smokers, never-smokers and several histologies were included. Tumor tissue and non-adjacent uninvolved lung came from each patient.

Whole-study results and caveats: TCRbeta sequencing showed higher T cell infiltration in tumors than uninvolved lung. Each assay used a separate piece of the same tissue.

TCRdb's table, derived via immunoSEQ multiplex PCR, lists solely in-frame clones and lacks some. Altogether several thousand clones are present, about 76% being singletons, with the ten largest covering 12%. Turning to this clone: Antigen specificity is unknown.

The sequence came from a human donor with non-small cell lung cancer. Sequenced input: lung tumor tissue.

The CDR3 region is CASRSARGYEQYF. DNA for the CDR3: TGTGCAAGTCGCTCGGCCAGGGGCTACGAGCAGTACTTC. The chain links TRBV12-2 to TRBJ2-7; whether TRBD1, the table's D call, matches the DNA was not checked. TRBV12-2 counts as a pseudogene. The CDR3 contains 13 residues.